The 25 T cell receptor beta chains below were found in one sample sequenced in a study of T cell responses to AZD1222 COVID-19 vaccine (dated by TCRdb to about 2021). Receptor amplification or capture employed the immunoSEQ multiplex PCR assay. TCRdb retrieved this table from immuneACCESS and kept in-frame rearrangements only. Not all clones are present; in checked studies, unresolved V genes account for under half, and no reason is known for the remainder. For this sample there are roughly 270,000 clones; 94% appear just once. Together, the top ten hold around 0.5% of the sample. Per the publication, the time point label means: about 28 days (+/-7) after the second vaccine dose. This specimen was peripheral blood, taken 28 days after the second AZD1222 dose. The source of these receptors is an adult who received the AZD1222 COVID-19 vaccine.

The rearrangement joins TRBV5-4 to TRBJ2-2; TRBD2 matches at 10 bases. Germline lookup yields CDR1 SGHNT and CDR2 YYREEE (reference sequence). J was trimmed by 1 base and V by 2 bases; bases with no gene match: 2. This CDR3 is 16 amino acids long. CDR3 DNA: TGTGCCAGCAGCTTTGCTAGCGGGGGGAACACCGGGGAGCTGTTTTTT. This sequence encodes CASSFASGGNTGELFF.

This clone was observed a single time. V is TRBV18 and J is TRBJ1-1, with D hard to call. Germline V CDR1 and CDR2: KGHSH, LQKENI. The CDR3 is 15 amino acids. V lost 6 bases and J lost 3, with 17 bases in between. The CDR3 sequence: CASSPTLWVDTEAFF. Here the CDR3 DNA reads TGTGCCAGCTCCCCCACCTTGTGGGTGGACACTGAAGCTTTCTTT.

The J gene is TRBJ2-7, the V gene TRBV7-9, with D unresolved. The CDR3 sequence is 14 residues long. V was pared by 1 base and J by 2 bases, with 9 bases between. Germline assignment: CDR1 SEHNR and CDR2 FQNEAQ (reference sequence). The CDR3 sequence is CASSLVNRAYEQYF. The CDR3 DNA reads as TGTGCCAGCAGCTTAGTAAATAGGGCCTACGAGCAGTACTTC.

V and J are TRBV28 and TRBJ2-7; no clear D. V lost 3 bases and J 3 bases, leaving 6 bases between the germline ends. This CDR3 contains 12 residues. The germline V gene has CDR1 MDHEN and CDR2 SYDVKM. The CDR3 DNA follows: TGTGCCAGCAGTTTTTTTCGCTACGAGCAGTACTTC. Translation gives CASSFFRYEQYF. Combining the CDR3 with reference TRBV28 and TRBJ2-7 gives the whole variable domain DVKVTQSSRYLVKRTGEKVFLECVQDMDHENMFWYRQDPGLGLRLIYFSYDVKMKEKGDIPEGYSVSREKKERFSLILESASTNQTSMYLCASSFFRYEQYFGPGTRLTVT.

The chain carries TRBV7-9 and TRBJ1-4; D gene unclear. CDR3 length: 14 amino acids. V lost 5 bases to trimming and J lost 0 bases, with 7 bases between them. Germline assignment: CDR1 SEHNR and CDR2 FQNEAQ (reference sequence). The CDR3 nucleotides are TGTGCCAGCAGCCCGATAGCAACTAATGAAAAACTGTTTTTT. Protein: CASSPIATNEKLFF.

The rearrangement joins TRBV27 to TRBJ1-1, with D tentatively TRBD1 (5 bases). V was cut by 4 bases and J by 4 bases, with 16 bases left in between. CDR1 is MNHEY, CDR2 SMNVEV, per germline (reference sequence). This CDR3 region has 15 residues. The CDR3, as DNA: TGTGCCAGCAGTTCCATTCCACGGGGGGGCACTGAAGCTTTCTTT. It specifies CASSSIPRGGTEAFF.

This chain connects TRBV5-1 to TRBJ2-2; possibly TRBD2 for D (5 bases). The CDR3 sequence is 18 residues long. V lost 4 bases, J lost 0 bases, and 19 bases lay in between. Per the germline V gene, CDR1 is SGHRS and CDR2 is YFSETQ. In DNA, the CDR3 is TGCGCCAGCAGCGTGAGTAGAGGGCTCCTATCGAACACCGGGGAGCTGTTTTTT. Translation gives CASSVSRGLLSNTGELFF.

This CDR3 is CASNTGPLNYGYTF. The CDR3 bases are TGTGCCAGCAATACAGGTCCCCTTAACTATGGCTACACCTTC. The chain joins TRBV28 to TRBJ1-2; possible D gene TRBD1, 5 bases. V was clipped by 7 bases and J by 1 base, with 13 bases between them. There are 14 residues in the CDR3. Germline CDR1 and CDR2: MDHEN and SYDVKM.

The CDR3 here is CASSQGLGGWEQYF. The CDR3 DNA reads as TGTGCCAGCAGCCAGGGACTAGGGGGGTGGGAGCAGTACTTC. The gene calls are TRBV3-1 (or the pseudogene TRBV3-2) and TRBJ2-7; TRBD2 aligns across 8 bases. J gave up 7 bases and V 3 bases, and 8 bases lay outside the gene matches. The CDR3 length is 14 residues. Per germline, CDR1 LGHDT and CDR2 YNNKEL (reference sequence).

The chain combines TRBV19 with TRBJ1-2; unclear D gene. This CDR3 has 14 residues. V lost 3 bases, J lost 1 base, and 9 bases lay in between. Germline V gene sequence: CDR1 LNHDA, CDR2 SQIVND (reference sequence). In DNA form, the CDR3 reads TGTGCCAGTAGTATGCGGCAGTTTAACTATGGCTACACCTTC. It translates to CASSMRQFNYGYTF.

This sequence joins TRBV6-4 and TRBJ2-7, with TRBD1 identical over 8 bases. J lost 5 bases, V lost 9 bases, and 9 bases had no gene match. The CDR3 is 13 amino acids. Per germline, CDR1 MRHNA and CDR2 SNTAGT. CDR3 sequence (DNA): TGTGCCAGGGGAGACAGGGGCATGGACGAGCAGTACTTC. It encodes CARGDRGMDEQYF.

V usage is TRBV6-6 and J usage is TRBJ1-5; TRBD1 aligns across 11 bases. J was trimmed by 7 bases and V by 5 bases; bases with no gene match: 7. CDR3 length: 15 residues. Germline V gives CDR1 MNHNY, CDR2 SVGAGI (reference sequence). CDR3 bases: TGTGCCAGCAGTCGGACAGGGGGCATAGACCAGCCCCAGCATTTT. It specifies CASSRTGGIDQPQHF.

The V gene is TRBV29-1, the J gene TRBJ2-7, with 11 nucleotides matching TRBD1. Trimming removed 6 bases from V and 3 bases from J; junction bases left unmatched: 7. The CDR3 sequence is 14 residues long. CDR1 SQVTM and CDR2 ANQGSEA come from the germline V gene. The CDR3 DNA is TGCAGCGTAGGGGCCGGGACAGGGGGCTACGAGCAGTACTTC. It translates to CSVGAGTGGYEQYF.

This clone was seen more than once but under ten times. V is TRBV10-2 and J is TRBJ2-2, with D unresolved. The length of the CDR3 is 16 residues. Germline CDR1 WSHSY, CDR2 SAAADI. Trimming took 3 bases from V and 4 from J, leaving 15 bases between them. The CDR3, as DNA: TGCGCCAGCAGTGATCGGCGACGAACCAGCACCGGGGAGCTGTTTTTT. Translation gives CASSDRRRTSTGELFF.

The rearrangement links TRBV5-6 to TRBJ1-3; D is perhaps TRBD1 (5 bases). Germline V CDR1 and CDR2: SGHDT, YYEEEE. The CDR3 covers 12 residues. The CDR3 loop is CGTGRDGNTIYF. Written as DNA, the CDR3 is TGTGGGACCGGCAGGGATGGAAACACCATATATTTT.

The V gene is TRBV16, the J gene TRBJ2-7; D unresolved. Germline V gene lookup returns CDR1 KGHSY and CDR2 FQNENV. There are 14 residues in the CDR3. Trimming pared 5 bases from V and 2 bases from J, leaving 13 bases between. CDR3 bases: TGTGCCAGCAGCGAAGGTCCATTAGCCTACGAGCAGTACTTC. Amino acid sequence: CASSEGPLAYEQYF.

V and J are TRBV5-4 and TRBJ2-7; 7 nucleotides match TRBD1. V shed 5 bases, J shed 2 bases, and the junction held 10 bases outside the gene matches. The V gene's germline CDR1 is SGHNT and CDR2 YYREEE (reference sequence). The CDR3 extends over 15 amino acids. The CDR3 DNA sequence: TGTGCCAGCAGACGCTCGGACAGGCCAACCTACGAGCAGTACTTC. Protein: CASRRSDRPTYEQYF. The entire variable domain, with the rest obtained from reference TRBV5-4 and TRBJ2-7, is as follows: ETGVTQSPTHLIKTRGQQVTLRCSSQSGHNTVSWYQQALGQGPQFIFQYYREEENGRGNFPPRFSGLQFPNYSSELNVNALELDDSALYLCASRRSDRPTYEQYFGPGTRLTVT.

The chain uses TRBV7-2 and TRBJ1-3; maybe TRBD1 (5 bases). The CDR3 is 14 residues long. Per germline, CDR1 SGHTA and CDR2 FQGNSA. Trimming cost V 11 bases and J 0 bases, with 14 bases left between them. The CDR3 DNA reads TGTGCCTCCCGGGACGGGAGCTCTGGAAACACCATATATTTT. Its protein is CASRDGSSGNTIYF.

The J gene is TRBJ1-1, the V gene TRBV28; a possible D gene is TRBD1 (6 bases). The V and J ends lost 5 bases and 6 bases respectively, with 10 bases between them. Germline CDR1 MDHEN, CDR2 SYDVKM. The CDR3 loop spans 12 amino acids. In DNA form, the CDR3 reads TGTGCCAGCAGTCTGACAGGTCCTGAAGCTTTCTTT. The encoded protein is CASSLTGPEAFF.

The V gene is TRBV28, the J gene TRBJ1-5; D may be TRBD1 (5 bases). CDR1 is MDHEN and CDR2 is SYDVKM in the germline V gene. This CDR3 has 16 residues. Trimming cost V 5 bases and J 4 bases, with 18 bases left between them. The CDR3 DNA follows: TGTGCCAGCAGTCCCTCCCCGGGACGGAAGAATCAGCCCCAGCATTTT. It encodes CASSPSPGRKNQPQHF.

This sequence joins TRBV3-1 (or the pseudogene TRBV3-2) and TRBJ2-7, with 12 bases fitting TRBD1. Trimming at V came to 1 base and at J to 7 bases, leaving 8 bases not matched to a gene. The CDR3 spans 16 residues. Germline-derived CDR1 and CDR2 are LGHDT and YNNKEL (reference sequence). The CDR3 region has the DNA TGTGCCAGCAGCCAAGGAGGGACAGGGGGCCCTTATGAGCAGTACTTC. Encoded protein: CASSQGGTGGPYEQYF.

The rearrangement uses TRBV28 and TRBJ2-7, with 7 bases fitting TRBD1. Per the germline V gene, CDR1 is MDHEN and CDR2 is SYDVKM. V shed 4 bases, J shed 3 bases, and the junction held 9 bases outside the gene matches. CDR3 length: 15 residues. The CDR3 DNA follows: TGTGCCAGCAGTTCATCCGGGACAGTAGGCTACGAGCAGTACTTC. Translating gives CASSSSGTVGYEQYF. Full variable domain (outside the CDR3, taken from reference TRBV28 and TRBJ2-7): DVKVTQSSRYLVKRTGEKVFLECVQDMDHENMFWYRQDPGLGLRLIYFSYDVKMKEKGDIPEGYSVSREKKERFSLILESASTNQTSMYLCASSSSGTVGYEQYFGPGTRLTVT.

In its sample, this clone was seen once. CDR3 region: CATSAPGQGASEQFF. As DNA, the CDR3 is TGTGCCACCAGTGCCCCGGGACAGGGGGCTAGTGAGCAGTTCTTC. This chain uses TRBV24-1 with TRBJ2-1; 12 nucleotides align to TRBD1. Trimming at V came to 5 bases and at J to 9 bases, leaving 7 bases not matched to a gene. Looked up from germline, CDR1 is KGHDR and CDR2 is SFDVKD. The CDR3 is made up of 15 amino acids.

The genes are TRBV6-5 and TRBJ1-4, with D possibly being TRBD1 (5 bases). Germline CDR1 is MNHEY and CDR2 is SVGAGI. Trimming left V 4 bases short and J 4 bases short, with 16 bases between. CDR3 length: 16 amino acids. The CDR3 protein is CASSSIRDGRNEKLFF. In DNA, the CDR3 is TGTGCCAGCAGTTCCATCCGGGACGGCCGTAATGAAAAACTGTTTTTT.

This chain connects TRBV2 to TRBJ1-1; maybe TRBD1 (6 bases). V was shortened by 6 bases and J by 4 bases, with 18 bases between the two germline ends. This CDR3 region has 15 residues. Germline CDR1 and CDR2: SNHLY and FYNNEI. The CDR3 DNA follows: TGTGCCAGCAGCTTCCGGGACAAGGGAGGCACTGAAGCTTTCTTT. It encodes CASSFRDKGGTEAFF.